Listed below are T cell receptor beta chains from one sample, sequenced in a study of cytomegalovirus exposure and HLA in healthy donors. The protocol was immunoSEQ multiplex PCR, while the TCRdb copy is restricted to in-frame clones and leaves out a portion. The sample shows 140,000 or so clones, 75% to 80% of them seen only once. Sample: PBMCs. These receptors all stem from a woman aged 18-35 years in good health and CMV-seropositive. CDR3s include the opening cysteine and the closing phenylalanine or tryptophan. The order of the fields is D gene, clone size, J gene, V gene, CDR3 DNA, CDR3 protein. The D gene is left open where the match is weak. Only part of the rows carry a size: once, few, many, or a class if the clone is expanded.

d_gene: NA; abundance: NA; j_gene: TRBJ2-3; v_gene: TRBV19; CDR3nt: TGTGCCAGTAGTATCGGGGGCACAGATACGCAGTATTTT; CDR3aa: CASSIGGTDTQYF
d_gene: TRBD1; abundance: NA; j_gene: TRBJ2-2; v_gene: TRBV13; CDR3nt: TGTGCCAGCAGCGCGGGACAGGGAAGGGGAACCGGGGAGCTGTTTTTT; CDR3aa: CASSAGQGRGTGELFF
d_gene: NA; abundance: few; j_gene: TRBJ2-5; v_gene: TRBV5-6; CDR3nt: TGTGCCAGCAGCTTGGGGACTACCGAGACCCAGTACTTC; CDR3aa: CASSLGTTETQYF
d_gene: TRBD1; abundance: NA; j_gene: TRBJ1-2; v_gene: TRBV30; CDR3nt: TGTGCCTGGAGCAAGGACAGGGGGGCCTTAGGTGGCTACACCTTC; CDR3aa: CAWSKDRGALGGYTF
d_gene: NA; abundance: NA; j_gene: TRBJ1-4; v_gene: TRBV5-6; CDR3nt: TGTGCCAGCAGCTTGACAGGGACTAATGAAAAACTGTTTTTT; CDR3aa: CASSLTGTNEKLFF
d_gene: TRBD1; abundance: NA; j_gene: TRBJ2-7; v_gene: TRBV7-2; CDR3nt: TGTGCCAGCAGTTCTAGACAGGGCCCGGGGGAGCAGTACTTC; CDR3aa: CASSSRQGPGEQYF
d_gene: TRBD1; abundance: NA; j_gene: TRBJ1-2; v_gene: TRBV19; CDR3nt: TGTGCCAGTAGTAACCAGGGGGGTGGCTATGGCTACACCTTC; CDR3aa: CASSNQGGGYGYTF
d_gene: TRBD1; abundance: NA; j_gene: TRBJ1-2; v_gene: TRBV7-9; CDR3nt: TGTGCCAGCAGCCCTTCCGGGACAGATGGCTACACCTTC; CDR3aa: CASSPSGTDGYTF
d_gene: NA; abundance: NA; j_gene: TRBJ2-7; v_gene: TRBV19; CDR3nt: TGTGCCAGTAGTACCTCAGGGGTTTACGAGCAGTACTTC; CDR3aa: CASSTSGVYEQYF
d_gene: NA; abundance: NA; j_gene: TRBJ2-7; v_gene: TRBV6-1; CDR3nt: TGTGCCAGCAGTGAGTTCCAGTACTCCTACGAGCAGTACTTC; CDR3aa: CASSEFQYSYEQYF